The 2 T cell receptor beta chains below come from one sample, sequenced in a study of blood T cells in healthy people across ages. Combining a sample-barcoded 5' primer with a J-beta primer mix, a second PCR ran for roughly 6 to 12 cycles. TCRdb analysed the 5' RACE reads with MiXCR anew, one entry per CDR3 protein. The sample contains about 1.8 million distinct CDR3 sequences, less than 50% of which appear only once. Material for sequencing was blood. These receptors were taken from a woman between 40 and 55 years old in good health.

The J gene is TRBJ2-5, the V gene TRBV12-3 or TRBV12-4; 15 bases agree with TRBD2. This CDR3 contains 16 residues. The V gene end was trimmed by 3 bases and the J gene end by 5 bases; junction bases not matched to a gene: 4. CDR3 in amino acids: CASSFGTSGGSETQYF. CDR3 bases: TGTGCCAGCAGTTTTGGGACTAGCGGGGGGAGTGAGACCCAGTACTTC.

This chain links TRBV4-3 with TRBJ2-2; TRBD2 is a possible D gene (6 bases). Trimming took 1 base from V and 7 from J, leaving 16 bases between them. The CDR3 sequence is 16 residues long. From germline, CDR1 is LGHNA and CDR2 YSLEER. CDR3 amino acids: CASSQVKVVGGGELFF. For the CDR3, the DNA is TGCGCCAGCAGCCAAGTGAAAGTTGTGGGAGGCGGGGAGCTGTTTTTT.